This T cell receptor (beta chain) derives from a study of OX40 agonist ivuxolimab in advanced cancers. Regarding the research as a whole: Ivuxolimab was an agonistic, fully human IgG2 monoclonal antibody directed against OX40 (CD134), a costimulatory receptor. Intravenous ivuxolimab was administered to patients every 2 weeks at six dose levels: 0.01, 0.1, 0.3, 1.5, 3 and 10 mg/kg. Of the approximately 54 dose-escalation patients, hepatocellular carcinoma was present in some 19, melanoma in about 15, renal cell carcinoma in 9 and head and neck cancer in 9. A male proportion of around 81% and a mean age of about 60 years, ranging from 23 to 79, were recorded for the dose-escalation cohort. Patients were allowed to have had prior anti-PD-1, anti-PD-L1 or anti-CTLA-4 therapy, and 40% of the dose-escalation patients had previously received checkpoint inhibitors. Partial responses were achieved by three dose-escalation patients, of whom one had hepatocellular carcinoma and two had cutaneous melanoma. Peripheral TCRbeta sequencing aimed to test whether ivuxolimab altered TCR sequence diversity and caused clonal T-cell expansion. The paper describes the monotherapy dose-escalation part (N of about 57 patients) of the phase I trial of ivuxolimab.

To sequence the TCRbeta CDR3 region, genomic DNA was isolated from the sorted cells. The immunoSEQ Assay was used for sequencing of TCRbeta CDR3 regions. Here the immuneACCESS table is served through TCRdb, limited to in-frame sequences with V and J called. Missing clones are a known gap in these copies; in checked studies unresolved V genes cover under half, and the rest lacks a known reason. Here the sample has tens of thousands of clones; 90% occur a single time. The ten largest clones take up about a tenth of the sample. Study-level results and caveats: Low levels of normalized T-cell clonal expansion were also shown by some nonresponding patients. After ivuxolimab, more expanded clones were found on average in CD8+ T cells than in CD4+ T cells. The antigen specificity of the peripheral T cells that underwent clonal expansion was not determined. In the 0.1-3.0 mg/kg groups, partial responders were among the patients with the lowest normalized peripheral clonal expansion, particularly in CD8+ T cells. At doses of 0.1 to 3.0 mg/kg, clonal expansion of both CD4+ and CD8+ blood T cells was observed from baseline to week 6.

The CDR3 contains 16 residues, cysteine and phenylalanine counted. Of the read, only the CDR3 DNA is kept; its 48 bases are in frame from base 1. For CDR1 and CDR2, the germline V gene lists SGDLS and YYNGEE. Compared with germline, V lacks 0 bases and J lacks 2 bases; bases without a gene match: 6. Patients with autoimmune disease history or receiving systemic immunosuppression were excluded from the trial. Peripheral blood for TCR sequencing was drawn from every dose cohort at baseline, at cycle 4 day 1 and at cycle 7 day 1. The samples were drawn from a first-in-human, open-label, multicenter phase I dose-escalation trial of ivuxolimab. The trial enrolled adults with locally advanced or metastatic head and neck squamous cell, hepatocellular, melanoma or renal cell carcinoma. Before TCR sequencing, CD4+ T cells and CD8+ T cells from peripheral blood were sorted into separate populations. About this clone itself: Its antigen remains undetermined. Base quality data are lacking; no much larger clone is found one base away.

This TCR came from an adult with an advanced solid tumor such as melanoma, head and neck, liver or kidney cancer. The receptor chain draws on TRBV9 and TRBJ2-3, with TRBD2 matching 7 junction bases. Sequences were derived from CD4+ or CD8+ T cells sorted from blood, sampled in a trial of the OX40 agonist ivuxolimab. The nucleotide sequence reads as follows: TGTGCCAGCAGCGTAGATGGAGCGGGGCCCACAGATACGCAGTATTTT. Its translation reads: CASSVDGAGPTDTQYF.